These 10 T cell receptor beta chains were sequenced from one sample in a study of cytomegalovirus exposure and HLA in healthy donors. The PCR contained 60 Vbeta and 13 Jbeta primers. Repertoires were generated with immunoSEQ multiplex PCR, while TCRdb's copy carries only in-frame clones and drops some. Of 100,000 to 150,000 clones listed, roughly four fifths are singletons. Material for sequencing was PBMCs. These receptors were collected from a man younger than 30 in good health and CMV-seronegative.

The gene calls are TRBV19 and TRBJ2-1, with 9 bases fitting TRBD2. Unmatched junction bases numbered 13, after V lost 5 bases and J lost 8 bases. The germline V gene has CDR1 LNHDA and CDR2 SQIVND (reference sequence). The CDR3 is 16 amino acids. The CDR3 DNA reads TGTGCCAGTAGTCCCTATCAGACTAGCGGAGGGGATGAGCAGTTCTTC. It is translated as CASSPYQTSGGDEQFF.

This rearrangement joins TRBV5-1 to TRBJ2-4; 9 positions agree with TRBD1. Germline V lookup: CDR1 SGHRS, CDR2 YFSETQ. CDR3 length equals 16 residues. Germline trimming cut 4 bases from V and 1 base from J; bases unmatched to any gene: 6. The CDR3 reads CASSTTGGRAKNIQYF. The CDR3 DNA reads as TGCGCCAGCAGCACGACAGGGGGTCGGGCCAAAAACATTCAGTACTTC.

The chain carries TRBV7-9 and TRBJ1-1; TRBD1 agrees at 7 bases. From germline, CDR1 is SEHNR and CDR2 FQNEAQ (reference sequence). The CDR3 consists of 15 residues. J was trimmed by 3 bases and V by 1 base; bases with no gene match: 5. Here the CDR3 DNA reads TGTGCCAGCAGCTTAGTAGTGGGACAGCACACTGAAGCTTTCTTT. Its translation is CASSLVVGQHTEAFF.

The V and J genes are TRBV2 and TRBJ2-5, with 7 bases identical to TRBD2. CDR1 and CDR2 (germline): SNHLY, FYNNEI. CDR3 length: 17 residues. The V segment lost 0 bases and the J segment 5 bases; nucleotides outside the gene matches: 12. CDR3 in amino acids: CASSEALGGQGGETQYF. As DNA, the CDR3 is TGTGCCAGCAGTGAAGCGCTGGGTGGGCAGGGAGGGGAGACCCAGTACTTC.

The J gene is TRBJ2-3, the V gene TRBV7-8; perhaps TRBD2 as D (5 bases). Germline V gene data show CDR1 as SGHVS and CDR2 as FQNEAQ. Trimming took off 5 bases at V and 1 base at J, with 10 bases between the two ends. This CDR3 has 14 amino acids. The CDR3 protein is CASSPLGGTDTQYF. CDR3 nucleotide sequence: TGTGCCAGCAGCCCACTCGGGGGCACAGATACGCAGTATTTT.

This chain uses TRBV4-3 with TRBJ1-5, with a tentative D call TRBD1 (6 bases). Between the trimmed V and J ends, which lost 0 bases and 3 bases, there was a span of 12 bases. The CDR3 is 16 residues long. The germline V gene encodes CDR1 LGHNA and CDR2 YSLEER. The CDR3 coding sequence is TGCGCCAGCAGCCAAGATACAGGGAGTAACAATCAGCCCCAGCATTTT. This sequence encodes CASSQDTGSNNQPQHF.

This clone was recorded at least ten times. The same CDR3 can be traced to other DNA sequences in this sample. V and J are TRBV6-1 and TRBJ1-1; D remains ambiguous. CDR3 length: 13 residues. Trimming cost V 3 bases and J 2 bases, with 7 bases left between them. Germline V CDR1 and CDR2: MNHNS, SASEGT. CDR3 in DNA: TGTGCCAGCAGTGACGGGTTTAACACTGAAGCTTTCTTT. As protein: CASSDGFNTEAFF.

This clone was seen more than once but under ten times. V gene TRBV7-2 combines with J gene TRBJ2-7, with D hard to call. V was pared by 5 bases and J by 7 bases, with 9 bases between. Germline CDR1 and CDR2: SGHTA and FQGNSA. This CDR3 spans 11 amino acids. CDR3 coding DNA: TGTGCCAGCAGCCTCCTTAATGAGCAGTACTTC. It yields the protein CASSLLNEQYF.

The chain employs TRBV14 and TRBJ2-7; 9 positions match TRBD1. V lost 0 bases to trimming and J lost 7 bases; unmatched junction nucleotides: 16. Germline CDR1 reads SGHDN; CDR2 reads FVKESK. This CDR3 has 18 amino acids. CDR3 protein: CASSQDSSRDRALQEQYF. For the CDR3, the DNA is TGTGCCAGCAGCCAAGATTCGTCCCGGGACAGGGCCCTTCAGGAGCAGTACTTC.

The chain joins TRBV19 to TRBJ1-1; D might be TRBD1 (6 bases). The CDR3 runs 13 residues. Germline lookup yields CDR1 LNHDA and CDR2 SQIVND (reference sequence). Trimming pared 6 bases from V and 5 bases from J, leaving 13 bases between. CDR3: CASRPTGRTEAFF. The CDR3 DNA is TGTGCCAGTAGGCCCACAGGGAGAACTGAAGCTTTCTTT.